The sequence of this T cell receptor (beta chain) was determined in a study of blood T cell repertoires in COVID-19. About the study: Samples of COVID-19 (acute and convalescent) were obtained from the United States, Italy and Spain. PBMCs, B-cell-depleted T cells, or T cells were the source of the cDNA or gDNA that made up the material.

The count of this clone is one. The germline gives CDR1 LGHDT, CDR2 YNNKEL (reference sequence). The V gene end was trimmed by 4 bases and the J gene end by 3 bases; junction bases not matched to a gene: 5. This CDR3 has 14 residues. Original handling: By means of reference gene primer amplification, nucleated cell counts were estimated. Sequenced by immunoSEQ multiplex PCR; TCRdb stores in-frame clones only, minus some. From that table come the V and J calls and clone size; the DNA was used to work out D and trimming. Of about 200,000 clones listed, about 92% are singletons. The rearrangement links TRBV3-1 (or the pseudogene TRBV3-2) to TRBJ2-7; TRBD2 matches 8 bases. Sequencing was performed on peripheral blood. This clonotype originated in a man under 40 with acute or convalescent COVID-19. CDR3 protein: CASSPTRGGYEQYF. In DNA, the CDR3 is TGTGCCAGCAGCCCAACCCGGGGGGGCTACGAGCAGTACTTC.